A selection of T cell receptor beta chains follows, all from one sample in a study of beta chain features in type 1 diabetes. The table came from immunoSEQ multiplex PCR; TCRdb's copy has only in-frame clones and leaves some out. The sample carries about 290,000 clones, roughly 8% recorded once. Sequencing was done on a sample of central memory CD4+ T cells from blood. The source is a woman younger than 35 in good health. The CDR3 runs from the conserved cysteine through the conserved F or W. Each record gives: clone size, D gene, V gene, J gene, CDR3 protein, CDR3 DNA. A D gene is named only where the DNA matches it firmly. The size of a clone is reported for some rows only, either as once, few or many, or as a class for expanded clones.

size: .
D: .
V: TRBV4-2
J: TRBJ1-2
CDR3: CASSQETANYGYTF
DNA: TGTGCCAGCAGCCAAGAAACGGCCAACTATGGCTACACCTTC

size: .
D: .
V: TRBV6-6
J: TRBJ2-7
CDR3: CASPGSTSYEQYF
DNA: TGTGCCAGCCCCGGATCCACTTCCTACGAGCAGTACTTC

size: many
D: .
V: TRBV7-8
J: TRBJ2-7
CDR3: CASSRDRQAEQYF
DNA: TGTGCCAGCAGCCGAGACCGACAGGCCGAGCAGTACTTC

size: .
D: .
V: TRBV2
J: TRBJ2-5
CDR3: CASSEMAETQYF
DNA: TGTGCCAGCAGTGAAATGGCAGAGACCCAGTACTTC

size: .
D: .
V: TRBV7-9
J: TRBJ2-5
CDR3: CASSLEPPRQTQYF
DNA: TGTGCCAGCAGCTTAGAGCCGCCCCGGCAGACCCAGTACTTC

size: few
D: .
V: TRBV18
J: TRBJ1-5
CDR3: CASSPGYSNQPQHF
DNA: TGTGCCAGCTCACCGGGTTATAGCAATCAGCCCCAGCATTTT

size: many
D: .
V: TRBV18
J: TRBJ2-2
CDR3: CASSPRDTGELFF
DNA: TGTGCCAGCTCACCAAGGGACACCGGGGAGCTGTTTTTT

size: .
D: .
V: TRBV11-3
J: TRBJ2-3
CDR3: CASSLDRYIQYF
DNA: TGTGCCAGCAGCTTAGATAGGTATATCCAGTATTTT

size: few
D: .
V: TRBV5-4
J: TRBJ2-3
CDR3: CASSLDTGHHTDTQYF
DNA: TGTGCCAGCAGCTTGGACACGGGACACCACACAGATACGCAGTATTTT

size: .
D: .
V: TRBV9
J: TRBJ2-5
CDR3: CASSQAGTSRETQYF
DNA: TGTGCCAGCAGCCAAGCCGGGACTTCTCGGGAGACCCAGTACTTC

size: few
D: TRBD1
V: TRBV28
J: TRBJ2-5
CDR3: CASRINRGPETQYF
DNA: TGTGCCAGCAGGATTAACAGGGGGCCGGAGACCCAGTACTTC

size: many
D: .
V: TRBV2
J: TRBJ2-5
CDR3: CASSEEGLHTETQYF
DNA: TGTGCCAGCAGTGAAGAGGGACTCCACACTGAGACCCAGTACTTC

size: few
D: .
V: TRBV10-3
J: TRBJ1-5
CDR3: CAISLQASNQPQHF
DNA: TGTGCCATCAGTCTACAGGCTAGCAATCAGCCCCAGCATTTT